The 18 T cell receptor beta chains below come from one sample, sequenced in a study of T cell responses to AZD1222 COVID-19 vaccine. Sequencing was performed with immunoSEQ multiplex PCR; in TCRdb, only in-frame clones are kept and a portion is missing. The repertoire holds 90,000 to 150,000 clones, 80% to 90% seen once, with approximately 8.5% in the top ten. This specimen consisted of peripheral blood, obtained on day 0 of AZD1222 vaccination. The receptors stem from an adult in good health.

The V call is TRBV7-9, the J call TRBJ2-7, with TRBD2 identical over 7 bases. V lost 5 bases and J lost 4; bases outside the gene matches: 17. CDR3 length: 17 amino acids. The V gene's germline CDR1 is SEHNR and CDR2 FQNEAQ (reference sequence). The CDR3: CASSPLFRGSTTYEQYF. In nucleotides, the CDR3 is TGTGCCAGCAGCCCTCTCTTTCGCGGGAGTACAACTTACGAGCAGTACTTC. The variable domain in full, completed from reference TRBV7-9 and TRBJ2-7, reads DTGVSQNPRHKITKRGQNVTFRCDPISEHNRLYWYRQTLGQGPEFLTYFQNEAQLEKSRLLSDRFSAERPKGSFSTLEIQRTEQGDSAMYLCASSPLFRGSTTYEQYFGPGTRLTVT.

CDR3 sequence (DNA): TGTGCCAGCAGTGACTCCCCAGGGGGCTATGATAATCAGCCCCAGCATTTT. This encodes CASSDSPGGYDNQPQHF. The chain employs TRBV6-4 and TRBJ1-5, with 8 bases identical to TRBD1. The CDR3 is 17 amino acids. CDR1 and CDR2 from the germline V gene are MRHNA and SNTAGT. V gave up 0 bases and J gave up 4 bases; unmatched junction bases: 8.

The chain has TRBV6-4 and TRBJ2-2; TRBD1 agrees at 10 bases. V lost 0 bases to trimming and J lost 6 bases; unmatched junction nucleotides: 4. The CDR3 length is 16 residues. From germline, CDR1 is MRHNA and CDR2 SNTAGT. CDR3 sequence: CASSDSRTGGPGELFF. The DNA of the CDR3 is TGTGCCAGCAGTGACTCACGGACAGGGGGACCCGGGGAGCTGTTTTTT.

The J gene is TRBJ2-7, the V gene TRBV10-3, with 8 bases lining up with TRBD1. V lost 8 bases and J lost 3; bases outside the gene matches: 6. Per germline, CDR1 ENHRY and CDR2 SYGVKD. The CDR3 has 13 residues. CDR3 residues: CAISDRGNYEQYF. The CDR3 region has the DNA TGTGCCATCTCTGACAGGGGCAACTACGAGCAGTACTTC.

The rearrangement links TRBV19 to TRBJ1-3, with D hard to call. The V and J ends lost 7 bases and 1 base respectively, with 11 bases between them. The CDR3 is made up of 14 amino acids. Germline V CDR1 and CDR2: LNHDA, SQIVND (reference sequence). The CDR3 region has the DNA TGTGCCAGTACCCTCGGACGGTCTGGAAACACCATATATTTT. It is translated as CASTLGRSGNTIYF.

This rearrangement joins TRBV5-1 to TRBJ1-3; the D is unclear. Looked up from germline, CDR1 is SGHRS and CDR2 is YFSETQ. CDR3 size: 13 residues. Trimming cost V 0 bases and J 6 bases, with 7 bases left between them. CDR3 DNA: TGCGCCAGCAGCTTGGACCCCGAAAACACCATATATTTT. Protein product: CASSLDPENTIYF.

The chain uses TRBV19 and TRBJ1-4, with a weak D call TRBD1 (5 bases). V was clipped by 4 bases and J by 8 bases, with 17 bases between them. The CDR3 length is 15 residues. The germline gives CDR1 LNHDA, CDR2 SQIVND (reference sequence). The CDR3 loop is CASSTWQGGDEKLFF. CDR3 DNA: TGTGCCAGTAGTACATGGCAGGGAGGTGACGAAAAACTGTTTTTT.

The chain is built from TRBV11-3 and TRBJ1-3; the match to TRBD1 covers 7 bases. Trimming took 8 bases from V and 0 from J; bases not matched to a gene: 7. Germline V gene data show CDR1 as SGHNT and CDR2 as YENEEA. The CDR3 is made up of 15 amino acids. The CDR3 spells CASGATGDSGNTIYF. The DNA of the CDR3 is TGTGCCAGCGGGGCAACAGGGGACTCTGGAAACACCATATATTTT. Using reference TRBV11-3 and TRBJ1-3 for the parts outside the CDR3, the full variable domain is EAGVVQSPRYKIIEKKQPVAFWCNPISGHNTLYWYLQNLGQGPELLIRYENEEAVDDSQLPKDRFSAERLKGVDSTLKIQPAELGDSAVYLCASGATGDSGNTIYFGEGSWLTVV.

The gene calls are TRBV6-5 and TRBJ1-1; 7 bases line up with TRBD1. V shed 4 bases and J 1 base; nucleotides not matched to a gene: 6. Germline V lookup: CDR1 MNHEY, CDR2 SVGAGI. The CDR3 covers 15 residues. The CDR3 DNA sequence: TGTGCCAGCAGTTCCCGACAGGGCGCGAACACTGAAGCTTTCTTT. As protein: CASSSRQGANTEAFF.

This CDR3 is CASSRQVNQPQHF. The CDR3 region has the DNA TGTGCCAGCAGCCGACAGGTCAATCAGCCCCAGCATTTT. V gene TRBV11-2 combines with J gene TRBJ1-5; D possibly corresponds to TRBD1 (6 bases). The CDR3 sequence is 13 residues long. The germline CDR1 and CDR2 sequences are SGHAT and FQNNGV. V lost 5 bases, J lost 3 bases, and 8 bases lay in between.

This sequence joins TRBV7-9 and TRBJ1-2; no definite D call. Trimming stripped 3 bases from V and 7 bases from J, with 9 bases between. This CDR3 is 12 amino acids long. Germline CDR1 is SEHNR and CDR2 is FQNEAQ (reference sequence). CDR3 loop: CASSLPSGGYTF. The CDR3 bases are TGTGCCAGCAGCTTGCCGAGTGGTGGCTACACCTTC. The complete variable domain, with remaining parts taken from reference TRBV7-9 and TRBJ1-2, reads DTGVSQNPRHKITKRGQNVTFRCDPISEHNRLYWYRQTLGQGPEFLTYFQNEAQLEKSRLLSDRFSAERPKGSFSTLEIQRTEQGDSAMYLCASSLPSGGYTFGSGTRLTVV.

The rearrangement uses TRBV6-2 or TRBV6-3 and TRBJ2-3; TRBD1 matches at 9 bases. The germline V gene encodes CDR1 MNHEY and CDR2 SVGEGT. V lost 6 bases and J lost 4; bases outside the gene matches: 5. The CDR3 is 14 amino acids. The DNA for the CDR3 is TGTGCCAGCAGCAGGGACAGGGCGGCAGATACGCAGTATTTT. Translating it yields CASSRDRAADTQYF.

The sample holds one count of this clone. The rearrangement links TRBV24-1 to TRBJ2-5; TRBD1 matches at 12 bases. The CDR3 length is 19 residues. From germline, CDR1 is KGHDR and CDR2 SFDVKD. V lost 3 bases, J lost 3 bases, and 13 bases stayed unmatched. As DNA, the CDR3 is TGTGCCACCAGTGATGCCGGGACAGGGGGCGCGGGAGGAAAAGAGACCCAGTACTTC. Residues: CATSDAGTGGAGGKETQYF.

The genes are TRBV7-9 and TRBJ2-7; D is perhaps TRBD1 (7 bases). Germline V gene sequence: CDR1 SEHNR, CDR2 FQNEAQ (reference sequence). Deletions cut 5 bases from V and 7 bases from J, with 18 bases between. The CDR3 runs to 14 residues. Here the CDR3 DNA reads TGTGCCAGCAGCCAGGGGGGCAAGGCGAGAGAGCAGTACTTC. Its protein product is CASSQGGKAREQYF.

The count of this clone is one. This sequence joins TRBV30 and TRBJ2-7; D gene uncertain. Trimming removed 4 bases from V and 1 base from J, with 14 bases in between. From germline, CDR1 is GTSNPN and CDR2 SVGIG (reference sequence). The CDR3 sequence is 14 residues long. CDR3 protein: CAWTYGPGSYEQYF. CDR3 nucleotides: TGTGCCTGGACCTACGGGCCGGGTTCCTACGAGCAGTACTTC.

The sample holds one count of this clone. The V call is TRBV5-1, the J call TRBJ1-2; a weak D match, TRBD1 (5 bases). V was pared by 1 base and J by 11 bases, with 15 bases between. CDR1 is SGHRS and CDR2 is YFSETQ in the germline V gene. This CDR3 is built from 13 residues. The CDR3 loop reads CASSLTQGEWYTF. In DNA, the CDR3 is TGCGCCAGCAGCTTGACTCAGGGCGAGTGGTACACCTTC.

The chain uses TRBV2 and TRBJ1-6; D gene ambiguous. Trimming removed 6 bases at V and 0 bases at J, with 12 bases between. The CDR3 contains 16 residues. CDR1 and CDR2 from the germline V gene are SNHLY and FYNNEI. CDR3 region: CASRDGLSSYNSPLHF. CDR3 bases: TGTGCCAGCAGGGACGGCCTGAGCTCCTATAATTCACCCCTCCACTTT.

The CDR3 is CATSEWTGVYEKLFF. Here the CDR3 DNA reads TGTGCCACTTCCGAGTGGACAGGGGTTTATGAAAAACTGTTTTTT. This sequence joins TRBV19 and TRBJ1-4; the match to TRBD1 covers 9 bases. The junction had 12 bases not matched to a gene; V was cut back by 10 bases and J by 6 bases. The CDR3 runs 15 residues. Germline CDR1 and CDR2: LNHDA and SQIVND (reference sequence). The full variable domain, in which reference TRBV19 and TRBJ1-4 provide the parts outside the CDR3, is DGGITQSPKYLFRKEGQNVTLSCEQNLNHDAMYWYRQDPGQGLRLIYYSQIVNDFQKGDIAEGYSVSREKKESFPLTVTSAQKNPTAFYLCATSEWTGVYEKLFFGSGTQLSVL.